A single sample gave rise to the 7 T cell receptor beta chains below, sequenced in a study of OX40 agonist ivuxolimab in advanced cancers. Repertoires were generated with immunoSEQ multiplex PCR, while TCRdb's copy carries only in-frame clones and drops some. The repertoire holds 50,000 to 65,000 clones, with around 82% as singletons. The sequencing here drew on CD4+ or CD8+ T cells sorted from blood, taken in a trial of the OX40 agonist ivuxolimab. The origin of the receptors is an adult with an advanced solid tumor such as melanoma, head and neck, liver or kidney cancer.

This chain joins TRBV6-5 and TRBJ1-1; no clear D. V shed 7 bases and J shed 5 bases, with 14 bases lying between them. Per the germline V gene, CDR1 is MNHEY and CDR2 is SVGAGI. This CDR3 has 13 amino acids. The chain's CDR3 is CASTPHLSTEAFF. The CDR3 DNA reads TGTGCCAGCACCCCCCACCTTTCGACTGAAGCTTTCTTT.

V is TRBV7-8 and J is TRBJ2-5, with TRBD2 matching over 8 bases. Germline values: CDR1 SGHVS, CDR2 FQNEAQ. The trim removed 5 bases at V and 5 bases at J, leaving 7 bases unmatched. The CDR3 runs to 14 residues. The CDR3 loop reads CASSLGLEYETQYF. In nucleotides, the CDR3 is TGTGCCAGCAGCCTGGGACTAGAATATGAGACCCAGTACTTC.

In its sample, this clone was seen once. The rearrangement links TRBV27 to TRBJ1-6, with 7 bases matching TRBD1. V lost 6 bases and J lost 9; bases outside the gene matches: 20. CDR1 is MNHEY and CDR2 is SMNVEV in the germline V gene (reference sequence). The CDR3 length is 18 residues. CDR3 sequence reads: CASSHIRGTQGLGSPLHF. DNA for the CDR3: TGTGCCAGCAGCCACATCAGGGGGACACAGGGGCTAGGTTCACCCCTCCACTTT.

The V call is TRBV4-3, the J call TRBJ2-4; D perhaps matches TRBD2 (5 bases). The CDR3 runs 16 residues. Germline lookup yields CDR1 LGHNA and CDR2 YSLEER. The V end lost 1 base, the J end lost 3 bases, and 13 bases lay between the germline ends. CDR3 region: CASSQGIGEGKNIQYF. As DNA, the CDR3 is TGCGCCAGCAGCCAAGGAATCGGGGAAGGCAAAAACATTCAGTACTTC.

The chain joins TRBV28 to TRBJ1-5; tentative D call: TRBD1 (5 bases). The CDR3 totals 14 residues. In germline, CDR1 is MDHEN, CDR2 SYDVKM. The ends were cut back, 7 bases at V and 7 bases at J, with 17 bases in the middle. The CDR3: CASTSEGWSQPQHF. CDR3 DNA: TGTGCCAGCACCTCTGAGGGGTGGTCCCAGCCCCAGCATTTT.

The gene calls are TRBV6-5 and TRBJ1-1, with 9 bases lining up with TRBD1. In germline, CDR1 is MNHEY, CDR2 SVGAGI. V lost 8 bases to trimming and J lost 1 base; unmatched junction nucleotides: 2. The CDR3 has 13 residues. The DNA of the CDR3 is TGTGCCAGCGGGACAGGGCCGAACACTGAAGCTTTCTTT. It yields the protein CASGTGPNTEAFF.

This rearrangement joins TRBV9 to TRBJ1-3; D is ambiguous. From germline, CDR1 is SGDLS and CDR2 YYNGEE. Trimming removed 0 bases at V and 0 bases at J, with 13 bases between. This CDR3 is built from 17 residues. Here the CDR3 reads CASSVEGSGGSGNTIYF. DNA of the CDR3: TGTGCCAGCAGCGTAGAGGGCTCGGGCGGCTCTGGAAACACCATATATTTT.